Listed here are 31 T cell receptor beta chains from one sample, sequenced in a study of blood T cells in healthy people across ages. The authors ran a second PCR of roughly 7 to 11 cycles using a sample-barcoded 5' primer and a J-beta primer mix. TCRdb passed the 5' RACE reads through MiXCR, listing each CDR3 protein once. The sample includes hundreds of thousands of distinct CDR3 sequences, approximately 50% of them seen just once. Sequencing was done on a sample of blood. The receptors derive from a man in his sixties in good health.

The table lists this clonotype with a few counts. The chain employs TRBV9 and TRBJ1-5, with 9 bases identical to TRBD1. The V gene's germline CDR1 is SGDLS and CDR2 YYNGEE. CDR3 size: 14 residues. V lost 0 bases and J lost 7; bases outside the gene matches: 2. CDR3 sequence (DNA): TGTGCCAGCAGCGTAGGACAGGGGGGACAGCCCCAGCATTTT. Protein: CASSVGQGGQPQHF. The full variable domain, with the rest looked up from reference TRBV9 and TRBJ1-5, is DSGVTQTPKHLITATGQRVTLRCSPRSGDLSVYWYQQSLDQGLQFLIQYYNGEERAKGNILERFSAQQFPDLHSELNLSSLELGDSALYFCASSVGQGGQPQHFGDGTRLSIL.

The chain links TRBV7-2 to TRBJ2-1, with D possibly matching TRBD2 (6 bases). V was pared by 7 bases and J by 4 bases, with 14 bases between. The CDR3 sequence is 14 residues long. CDR1 is SGHTA, CDR2 FQGNSA, per germline. Here the CDR3 DNA reads TGTGCCAGCACCCCGGGGGTCACTTACAATGAGCAGTTCTTC. It encodes CASTPGVTYNEQFF.

The genes are TRBV7-2 and TRBJ2-1, with 8 bases that match TRBD2. TRBJ2-7 matches the DNA end more closely, so the J call is doubtful. This CDR3 spans 15 amino acids. Germline lookup yields CDR1 SGHTA and CDR2 FQGNSA. The CDR3 region is CASSLERGPYNEQYF. In DNA, the CDR3 is TGTGCCAGCAGCTTAGAGCGGGGGCCCTACAATGAGCAGTACTTC.

This sequence joins TRBV18 and TRBJ1-6; D is unclear. Trimming left V 3 bases short and J 4 bases short, with 4 bases between. The germline gives CDR1 KGHSH, CDR2 LQKENI. CDR3 length: 13 amino acids. CDR3 in DNA: TGTGCCAGCTCACCGAATTATAATTCACCCCTCCACTTT. Translated: CASSPNYNSPLHF.

V and J are TRBV5-1 and TRBJ2-3, with TRBD1 identical over 9 bases. Trimming cost V 0 bases and J 10 bases; bases outside gene matches: 6. The CDR3 is 14 amino acids. In germline, CDR1 is SGHRS, CDR2 YFSETQ. The CDR3 DNA reads as TGCGCCAGCAGCTTGGCCAGACAGGGGGATGCGCAGTATTTT. Amino acid sequence: CASSLARQGDAQYF.

The V gene is TRBV20-1, the J gene TRBJ2-7; D not resolved. Germline assignment: CDR1 DFQATT and CDR2 SNEGSKA (reference sequence). V lost 2 bases, J lost 2 bases, and 10 bases lay in between. This CDR3 region has 13 residues. CDR3 protein: CSARRAVTYEQYF. CDR3 nucleotide sequence: TGCAGTGCTAGAAGGGCAGTCACCTACGAGCAGTACTTC.

The V gene is TRBV5-1, the J gene TRBJ2-5, with a possible D match to TRBD2 (7 bases). Trimming removed 0 bases at V and 2 bases at J, with 14 bases between. The germline V gene has CDR1 SGHRS and CDR2 YFSETQ. This CDR3 has 16 residues. The CDR3 sequence: CASSLAGAGAQETQYF. The CDR3 DNA is TGCGCCAGCAGCTTGGCCGGCGCGGGGGCACAAGAGACCCAGTACTTC.

The DNA for the CDR3 is TGCAGTGCTAGGCCAGCGGGACAGGGACCTTATAGCAATCAGCCCCAGCATTTT. This codes for CSARPAGQGPYSNQPQHF. The chain employs TRBV20-1 and TRBJ1-5, with TRBD1 identical over 9 bases. V shed 3 bases, J shed 0 bases, and the junction held 12 bases outside the gene matches. The CDR3 totals 18 residues. Germline V CDR1 and CDR2: DFQATT, SNEGSKA (reference sequence).

This sequence joins TRBV19 and TRBJ2-1, with D perhaps TRBD1 or TRBD2 (6 bases each). The CDR3 spans 14 residues. The V and J ends lost 6 bases and 8 bases respectively, with 17 bases between them. The V gene's germline CDR1 is LNHDA and CDR2 SQIVND (reference sequence). The CDR3 here is CASSPGGKPHEQFF. CDR3 coding DNA: TGTGCCAGTAGCCCCGGGGGCAAGCCCCATGAGCAGTTCTTC.

V is TRBV5-1 and J is TRBJ2-3; D uncertain. CDR1 is SGHRS and CDR2 is YFSETQ in the germline V gene. V gave up 3 bases and J gave up 4 bases, with 12 bases separating them. This CDR3 is 14 amino acids long. CDR3 in DNA: TGCGCCAGCAGCTCTTTGGGGTTGGCAGATACGCAGTATTTT. Protein product: CASSSLGLADTQYF.

The chain employs TRBV6-5 and TRBJ2-7, with D perhaps matching TRBD2 (6 bases). This CDR3 region has 17 residues. Germline assignment: CDR1 MNHEY and CDR2 SVGAGI. Trimming took off 0 bases at V and 0 bases at J, with 15 bases between the two ends. CDR3 region: CASSYSITGTASYEQYF. The CDR3 coding sequence is TGTGCCAGCAGTTACTCGATTACCGGGACTGCCTCCTACGAGCAGTACTTC.

A single count supports this clonotype. In DNA form, the CDR3 reads TGTGCCAGCAGTTACTCGTCTTCGGGGCGGAACACTGAAGCTTTCTTT. It encodes CASSYSSSGRNTEAFF. The chain recombines TRBV6-5 with TRBJ1-1, with a possible D match to TRBD1 (5 bases). Germline V gene sequence: CDR1 MNHEY, CDR2 SVGAGI. This CDR3 region has 16 residues. V was shortened by 0 bases and J by 1 base, with 12 bases between the two germline ends.

The CDR3 region has the DNA TGCAGCGTTCCGACAGGGAATGAGCAGTACTTC. Translated: CSVPTGNEQYF. The chain carries TRBV29-1 and TRBJ2-5, with 7 bases that match TRBD1. The CDR3 has 11 amino acids. With 5 bases clipped from V and 11 bases from J, the junction kept 8 bases outside the gene matches. The germline CDR1 and CDR2 sequences are SQVTM and ANQGSEA.

The chain couples TRBV29-1 to TRBJ1-5; possible D gene TRBD1, 6 bases. Per germline, CDR1 SQVTM and CDR2 ANQGSEA. V shed 6 bases and J shed 2 bases, with 14 bases lying between them. This CDR3 contains 14 residues. The CDR3 protein is CSVGGRGGNQPQHF. The CDR3, as DNA: TGCAGCGTGGGGGGCAGGGGAGGCAATCAGCCCCAGCATTTT.

Concerning this clonotype: The junction shows a germline mismatch at one end, possibly a read error. The chain is built from TRBV20-1 and TRBJ2-3, with 10 bases aligning to TRBD1. Germline lookup yields CDR1 DFQATT and CDR2 SNEGSKA (reference sequence). The CDR3 extends over 13 amino acids. The CDR3 reads CSASDRGLDMQYF. The CDR3 bases are TGCAGTGCCTCCGACAGGGGGCTAGATATGCAGTATTTT.

The chain has TRBV10-3 and TRBJ1-4; 10 bases agree with TRBD1. Trimming removed 8 bases from V and 8 bases from J; junction bases left unmatched: 11. The germline V gene encodes CDR1 ENHRY and CDR2 SYGVKD. The CDR3 covers 15 residues. Here the CDR3 DNA reads TGTGCCATCTCCCCCGACAGGGGGCGGCGAGAAAAACTGTTTTTT. It translates to CAISPDRGRREKLFF.

The gene calls are TRBV10-1 and TRBJ2-3; 9 bases fit TRBD2. The ends lost 1 base at V and 2 bases at J; junction bases unmatched: 1. Germline CDR1 WNHNN, CDR2 SYGVQD (reference sequence). This CDR3 is built from 15 residues. DNA of the CDR3: TGCGCCAGCAGTGAGTTAGCGGGGGTCACAGATACGCAGTATTTT. Its translation: CASSELAGVTDTQYF.

This sequence joins TRBV7-8 and TRBJ1-2; no clear D gene. Germline assignment: CDR1 SGHVS and CDR2 FQNEAQ. The CDR3 contains 14 residues. V lost 1 base to trimming and J lost 8 bases, with 14 bases between them. CDR3 residues: CASSLGPRVRGYTF. CDR3 DNA sequence: TGTGCCAGCAGCTTAGGACCTCGGGTGCGGGGCTACACCTTC.

J is TRBJ2-4 and V is TRBV5-8, with D perhaps being TRBD1 or TRBD2 (5 bases each). The DNA matches TRBJ2-7 better at its end, which makes the J call doubtful. Looked up from germline, CDR1 is SGHTS and CDR2 is YDEGEE. This CDR3 contains 13 residues. Written as DNA, the CDR3 is TGTGCCAGCAGCTTGGACCCAGGGACCGAGCAGTACTTC. It translates to CASSLDPGTEQYF.

V and J are TRBV3-1 and TRBJ1-2, with D perhaps TRBD1 (5 bases). The CDR3 is 16 residues long. Germline CDR1 LGHDT, CDR2 YNNKEL (reference sequence). Trimming removed 0 bases at V and 4 bases at J, with 15 bases between. The CDR3 loop reads CASSQDLVRRGYGYTF. CDR3 sequence (DNA): TGTGCCAGCAGCCAAGATCTGGTACGGAGGGGCTATGGCTACACCTTC.

CDR3 in amino acids: CASSPNSMGREQYF. The CDR3 DNA sequence: TGCGCCAGCAGCCCTAACAGCATGGGGCGCGAGCAGTACTTC. This chain joins TRBV5-1 and TRBJ2-7; a possible D gene is TRBD1 (5 bases). CDR1 SGHRS and CDR2 YFSETQ come from the germline V gene. V gave up 4 bases and J gave up 6 bases, with 17 bases separating them. This CDR3 comprises 14 residues.

V is TRBV18 and J is TRBJ2-7; D gene uncertain. Germline V gene sequence: CDR1 KGHSH, CDR2 LQKENI. This CDR3 has 10 residues. V gave up 6 bases and J gave up 8 bases, with 8 bases separating them. CDR3 sequence: CASSLWKQYF. The CDR3 DNA reads as TGTGCCAGCTCGCTGTGGAAGCAGTACTTC.

This chain connects TRBV5-1 to TRBJ2-1, with TRBD2 identical over 8 bases. Germline CDR1 SGHRS, CDR2 YFSETQ. This CDR3 comprises 15 residues. J gave up 2 bases and V 1 base, and 2 bases lay outside the gene matches. CDR3 DNA: TGCGCCAGCAGCTTGTCAGCGGGGGCCTACAATGAGCAGTTCTTC. Amino acid sequence: CASSLSAGAYNEQFF.

This clonotype was seen once. This chain uses TRBV12-3 or TRBV12-4 with TRBJ2-5, with TRBD1 identical over 9 bases. The J segment lost 11 bases and the V segment lost 6 bases, leaving 19 bases of the junction unmatched. The CDR3 has 16 residues. CDR3 nucleotide sequence: TGTGCCAGCAGCTCACAGGGGGCCGTTTGGGTCAATGAGCAGTACTTC. Translated: CASSSQGAVWVNEQYF.

This clonotype appeared a few times. The V gene is TRBV2, the J gene TRBJ2-7; maybe TRBD2 (5 bases). The germline gives CDR1 SNHLY, CDR2 FYNNEI. The V end was cut by 4 bases, the J end by 7 bases, with 17 bases between. The CDR3 sequence is 14 residues long. CDR3 DNA sequence: TGTGCCAGCAGTGGGGCCAGTTTAGGCGGGGAGCAGTACTTC. Protein product: CASSGASLGGEQYF. Combining the CDR3 with reference TRBV2 and TRBJ2-7 gives the whole variable domain EPEVTQTPSHQVTQMGQEVILRCVPISNHLYFYWYRQILGQKVEFLVSFYNNEISEKSEIFDDQFSVERPDGSNFTLKIRSTKLEDSAMYFCASSGASLGGEQYFGPGTRLTVT.

The sample holds a few counts of this clonotype. The CDR3 is CASSPRTDQETQYF. DNA for the CDR3: TGTGCCAGCTCACCCCGGACAGACCAAGAGACCCAGTACTTC. This rearrangement joins TRBV18 to TRBJ2-5, with a tentative D call TRBD1 (6 bases). The CDR3 totals 14 residues. CDR1 is KGHSH and CDR2 is LQKENI in the germline V gene. The ends were cut back, 3 bases at V and 0 bases at J, with 8 bases in the middle.

This clonotype came up once. This chain joins TRBV5-1 and TRBJ2-2; D call uncertain. The V and J ends lost 0 bases and 0 bases respectively, with 9 bases between them. The CDR3 consists of 16 residues. CDR1 and CDR2 from the germline V gene are SGHRS and YFSETQ. DNA for the CDR3: TGCGCCAGCAGCTTGGCTCGAGCGCCGAACACCGGGGAGCTGTTTTTT. Amino acid sequence: CASSLARAPNTGELFF.

Comments on this clonotype: The junction departs from the called germline gene at one end, perhaps through a read error. This chain links TRBV15 with TRBJ2-1; D assignment may be TRBD1 or TRBD2 (6 bases each). Germline V lookup: CDR1 LNHNV, CDR2 YYDKDF (reference sequence). This CDR3 spans 15 amino acids. Here the CDR3 reads CAASRRLGGYNEQFF. CDR3 in DNA: TGTGCCGCCAGCAGACGACTAGGGGGGTACAATGAGCAGTTCTTC.

This chain uses TRBV18 with TRBJ2-4; no clear D gene. TRBJ2-7 explains the end of the DNA better; the J call may be wrong. Germline values: CDR1 KGHSH, CDR2 LQKENI. The CDR3 runs 13 residues. CDR3 in DNA: TGTGCCAGCTCACCTGCCGCCCCCTACGAGCAGTACTTC. Protein product: CASSPAAPYEQYF.

This sequence joins TRBV2 and TRBJ2-1; the match to TRBD2 covers 9 bases. The CDR3 spans 15 residues. CDR1 and CDR2 (germline): SNHLY, FYNNEI. V shed 4 bases, J shed 4 bases, and the junction held 5 bases outside the gene matches. The CDR3: CASSVPTSGYNEQFF. CDR3 nucleotides: TGTGCCAGCAGTGTCCCGACTAGCGGTTACAATGAGCAGTTCTTC.

The V and J genes are TRBV7-2 and TRBJ2-1; TRBD2 might be the D (6 bases). The CDR3 has 15 amino acids. Germline V gene lookup returns CDR1 SGHTA and CDR2 FQGNSA. The V gene lost 0 bases and the J gene lost 5 bases, with 11 bases spanning the gap. DNA for the CDR3: TGTGCCAGCAGCTTAGCGGGGGGTGTAGACAATGAGCAGTTCTTC. Protein sequence: CASSLAGGVDNEQFF.